The T cell receptor beta chain under discussion was sequenced for a study of cytomegalovirus exposure and HLA in healthy donors. Study overall: Across around 400 genotyped donors, about 81% landed in the Caucasian-associated ancestry cluster. Findings and limits, study-wide: A few V segments could not be told apart, such as TRBV6-2 and TRBV6-3, and were left out. Later analysis suggested links between common viral pathogens and several top significant clusters. Most sequenced TCRs were rare (though some public TCRs occurred in many donors).

In the PCR, 60 Vbeta and 13 Jbeta primers were used. Generated by immunoSEQ multiplex PCR, the TCRdb table keeps only in-frame clones and is missing some. The sample shows 150,000 to 200,000 clones, over 60% of them seen only once. V was trimmed by 6 bases and J by 1 base, leaving 11 bases between them. This CDR3 comprises 14 residues. Germline assignment: CDR1 SNHLY and CDR2 FYNNEI. Note on this clone: Antigen unknown.

This chain uses TRBV2 with TRBJ2-3, with D tentatively TRBD2 (6 bases). The source of this sequence is a woman aged 40 to 50 in good health and CMV-seronegative. Sequencing was performed on PBMCs. The DNA of the CDR3 is TGTGCCAGCAGGGGACTGGGGGGCACAGATACGCAGTATTTT. Residues: CASRGLGGTDTQYF.